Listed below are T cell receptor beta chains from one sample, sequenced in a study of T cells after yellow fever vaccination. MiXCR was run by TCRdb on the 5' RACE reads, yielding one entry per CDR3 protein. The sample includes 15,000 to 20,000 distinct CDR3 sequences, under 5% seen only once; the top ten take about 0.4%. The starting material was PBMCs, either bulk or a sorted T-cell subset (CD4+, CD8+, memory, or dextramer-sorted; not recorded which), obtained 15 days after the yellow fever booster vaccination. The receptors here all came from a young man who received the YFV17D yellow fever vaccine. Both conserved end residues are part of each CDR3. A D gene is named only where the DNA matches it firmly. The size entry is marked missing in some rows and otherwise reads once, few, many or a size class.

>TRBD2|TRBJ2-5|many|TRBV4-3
TGCGCCAGCAGCCAAGGGGGAGGGCCTGGGGAGACCCAGTACTTC
CASSQGGGPGETQYF
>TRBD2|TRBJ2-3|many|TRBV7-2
TGTGCCAGCAGCCGACTAGCGGGGTTCACAGATACGCAGTATTTT
CASSRLAGFTDTQYF
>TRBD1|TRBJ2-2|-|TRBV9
TGTGCCAGCAGCGCCCCACGACAGGGTGACCAAACCGGGGAGCTGTTTTTT
CASSAPRQGDQTGELFF
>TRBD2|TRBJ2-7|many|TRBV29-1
TGCAGCGTGAGAACTAGCGGTTCCTACGAGCAGTACTTC
CSVRTSGSYEQYF
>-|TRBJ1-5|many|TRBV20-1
TGCAGTGCTAGCTCGGGAGGGAGCAATCAGCCCCAGCATTTT
CSASSGGSNQPQHF
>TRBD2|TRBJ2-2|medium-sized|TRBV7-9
TGTGCCAGCAGCGTTGGACTAGCGGGAGCCGGGGAGCTGTTTTTT
CASSVGLAGAGELFF
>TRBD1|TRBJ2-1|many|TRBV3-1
TGTGCCAGCAGCCGCTTAGGGACAGGGGGGAACAATGAGCAGTTCTTC
CASSRLGTGGNNEQFF
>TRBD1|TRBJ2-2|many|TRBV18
TGTGCCAGCTCACCAGATAGGACAGGGGTTTGGAGCACCGGGGAGCTGTTTTTT
CASSPDRTGVWSTGELFF
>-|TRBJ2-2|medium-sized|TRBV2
TGTGCCAGCAGTAAAACCGGGGAGCTGTTTTTT
CASSKTGELFF
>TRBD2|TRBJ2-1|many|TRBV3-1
TGTGCCAGCAGCCACCTCGGGAGGGAGCGGCTCTACAATGAGCAGTTCTTC
CASSHLGRERLYNEQFF
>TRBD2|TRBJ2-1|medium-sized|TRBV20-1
TGCAGGGCGATTGGGCCCGGACTCCCGGGAGGCGATGAGCAGTTCTTC
CRAIGPGLPGGDEQFF
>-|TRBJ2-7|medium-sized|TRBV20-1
TGCAGTGTTACGAGGTCACGGTTCTACGAGCAGTACTTC
CSVTRSRFYEQYF
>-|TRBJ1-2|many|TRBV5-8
TGTGCCAGCAGCTTGGGGGGTTTTTATGGCTACACCTTC
CASSLGGFYGYTF
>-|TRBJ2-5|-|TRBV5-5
TGTGCCAGCGGCTTGGTTTACCCAGGTGGAGAGACCCAGTACTTC
CASGLVYPGGETQYF
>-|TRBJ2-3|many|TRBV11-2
TGTGCCAGCAGCCAAAGGGGCGGCGCGGATACGCAGTATTTT
CASSQRGGADTQYF
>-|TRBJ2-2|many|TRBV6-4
TGTGCCAGTAGAGGTGGACAGAACACCGGGGAGCTGTTTTTT
CASRGGQNTGELFF
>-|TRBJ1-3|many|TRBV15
TGTGCCACCAGCCGACTCCTCTCTGGAAACACCATATATTTT
CATSRLLSGNTIYF
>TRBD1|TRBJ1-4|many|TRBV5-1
TGCGCCAGCAGCTTGGCGGGACAGGGGGTTAATGAAAAACTGTTTTTT
CASSLAGQGVNEKLFF
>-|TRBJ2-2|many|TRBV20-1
TGCAGTGCTAGGGCGCCGAACACCGGGGAGCTGTTTTTT
CSARAPNTGELFF
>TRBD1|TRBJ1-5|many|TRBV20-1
TGCAGTGCTAGAGCCGGGACAGGAAGGAATCAGCCCCAGCATTTT
CSARAGTGRNQPQHF
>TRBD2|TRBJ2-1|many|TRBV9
TGTGCCAGCAGCGTAGCCGGGACTAGTTACAATGAGCAGTTCTTC
CASSVAGTSYNEQFF
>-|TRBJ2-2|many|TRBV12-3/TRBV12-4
TGTGCCAGCAGTTTGGGCCCCGGGAAAATGGCCGGGGAGCTGTTTTTT
CASSLGPGKMAGELFF
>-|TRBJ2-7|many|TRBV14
TGTGCCAGCAGCCAAGTCATCCACGAGCAGTACTTC
CASSQVIHEQYF
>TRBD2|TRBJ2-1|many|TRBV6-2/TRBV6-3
TGTGCCAGCAGGCCCGGACTAGCGGGAGTCTTCGTGTACAATGAGCAGTTCTTC
CASRPGLAGVFVYNEQFF
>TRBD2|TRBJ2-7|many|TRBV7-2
TGTGCCAGCAGCTCACGAATGCAAGCGGGGCCCTCCTACGAGCAGTACTTC
CASSSRMQAGPSYEQYF
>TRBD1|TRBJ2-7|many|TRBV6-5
TGTGCCAGCGGGGACAGGGGGATGAGCGAGCAGTACTTC
CASGDRGMSEQYF
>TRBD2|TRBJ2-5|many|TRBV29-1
TGCAGCGTCACCGGGACTAGCGGGAGGCGAGAGACCCAGTACTTC
CSVTGTSGRRETQYF
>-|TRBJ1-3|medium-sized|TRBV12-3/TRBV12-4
TGTGCCAGCAGTTTTCGTCACCCTCGGATGTCTGGAAACACCATATATTTT
CASSFRHPRMSGNTIYF
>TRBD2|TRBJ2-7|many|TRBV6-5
TGTGCCAGCAGTTATGGGGCTAGCGGGAGCTACGAGCAGTACTTC
CASSYGASGSYEQYF
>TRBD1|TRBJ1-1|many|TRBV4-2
TGTGCCAGCAGCCACACAGGGGGCCAGAACACTGAAGCTTTCTTT
CASSHTGGQNTEAFF
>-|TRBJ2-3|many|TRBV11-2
TGTGCCAGCAGCTTAAGGGAGGTAGATACGCAGTATTTT
CASSLREVDTQYF
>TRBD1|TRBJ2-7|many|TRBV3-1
TGTGCCAGCAGCCAAGACCGGGACAGCTTCGAGCAGTACTTC
CASSQDRDSFEQYF
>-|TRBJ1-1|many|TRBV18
TGTGCCAGCTCACCGAGGGGACTGAACACTGAAGCTTTCTTT
CASSPRGLNTEAFF
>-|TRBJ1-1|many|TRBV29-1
TGCAGCGTTGGGCTCCCGAACACTGAAGCTTTCTTT
CSVGLPNTEAFF
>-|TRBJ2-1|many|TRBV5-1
TGCGCCAGCAGCTTGGGGGGGACTCTAAGCTCCTACAATGAGCAGTTCTTC
CASSLGGTLSSYNEQFF
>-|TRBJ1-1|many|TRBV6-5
TGTGCCAGCAGATCCGGGACACCCAACACTGAAGCTTTCTTT
CASRSGTPNTEAFF
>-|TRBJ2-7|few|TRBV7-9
TGTGCCAGCAGCTTAGCGGTCGGCCGTACCTCCTACGAGCAGTACTTC
CASSLAVGRTSYEQYF
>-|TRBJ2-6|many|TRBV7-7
TGTGCTAGCAGCCCCCCGGGACCTAGCTCTGGGGCCAACGTCCTGACTTTC
CASSPPGPSSGANVLTF
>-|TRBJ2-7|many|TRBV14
TGTGCCAGCAGCCCTGTGGGTGGATACGAGCAGTACTTC
CASSPVGGYEQYF
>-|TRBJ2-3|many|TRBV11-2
TGTGCCAGCAGCTTAGAAGTATACGTGGGGACGTTCACAGATACGCAGTATTTT
CASSLEVYVGTFTDTQYF
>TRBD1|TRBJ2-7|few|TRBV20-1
TGCAGTGCTAGGAAGGACAGGGATAGTGCGGACGAGCAGTACTTC
CSARKDRDSADEQYF
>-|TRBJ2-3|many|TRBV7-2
TGTGCCAGCAGCTTATGGACTACAGATACGCAGTATTTT
CASSLWTTDTQYF
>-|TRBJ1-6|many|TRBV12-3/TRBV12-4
TGTGCCAGCAGTTTTCCCTATTCACCCCTCCACTTT
CASSFPYSPLHF
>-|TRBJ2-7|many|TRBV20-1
TGCAGTGCTAGTCAAGGCTACGAGCAGTACTTC
CSASQGYEQYF
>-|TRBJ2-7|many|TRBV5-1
TGCGCCAGCAGCGTAAGCAGGGATAGGTACGAGCAGTACTTC
CASSVSRDRYEQYF
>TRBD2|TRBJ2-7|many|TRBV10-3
TGTGCCTACGCTAGCGGATACGAGCAGTACTTC
CAYASGYEQYF
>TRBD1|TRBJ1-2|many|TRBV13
TGTGCCAGCAACGGACAGGGCTATGGCTACACCTTC
CASNGQGYGYTF
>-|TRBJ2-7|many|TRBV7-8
TGTGCCAGCAGCCCAGGAGACTACGAGCAGTACTTC
CASSPGDYEQYF
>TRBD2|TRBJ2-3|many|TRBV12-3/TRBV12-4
TGTGCCAGCAACCTAGCGGGAGATGCAGATACGCAGTATTTT
CASNLAGDADTQYF
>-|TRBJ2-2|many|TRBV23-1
TGCGCCAGCAGTCAACTTAGAACACCGCACACCGGGGAGCTGTTTTTT
CASSQLRTPHTGELFF
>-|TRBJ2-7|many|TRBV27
TGCACCAGCAGTTTGGAGGACAAACCGGTCGAGCAGTACTTC
CTSSLEDKPVEQYF
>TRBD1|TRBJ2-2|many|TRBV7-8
TGTGCCAGCAGCTTAGTACAGGGGGCCTGGACCGGGGAGCTGTTTTTT
CASSLVQGAWTGELFF
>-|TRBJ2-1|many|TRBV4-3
TGCGCCAGCAGCCAAGGGGCGGATCTCCCACAGTTCTTC
CASSQGADLPQFF
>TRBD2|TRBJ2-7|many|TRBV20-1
TGCAGTGCTACGACTAGCGGGGCGTACGAGCAGTACTTC
CSATTSGAYEQYF
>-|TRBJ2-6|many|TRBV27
TGTGCCAGCAGTTTGAGGCCTGGGGCCAACGTCCTGACTTTC
CASSLRPGANVLTF
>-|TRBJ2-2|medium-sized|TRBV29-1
TGCAGCGTTCGTTGCAGGGAGCCGAACACCGGGGAGCTGTTTTTT
CSVRCREPNTGELFF
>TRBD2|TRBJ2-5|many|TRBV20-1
TGCAGTGCTAGGGCAGCGGGACCGATACAAGAGACCCAGTACTTC
CSARAAGPIQETQYF
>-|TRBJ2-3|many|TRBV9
TGTGCCAGCAGCGTAACGCAGGCTAGCACAGATACGCAGTATTTT
CASSVTQASTDTQYF
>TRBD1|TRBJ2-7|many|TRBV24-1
TGTGCCACCAGTGATTTGAGGACAGGGACAACCTACGAGCAGTACTTC
CATSDLRTGTTYEQYF